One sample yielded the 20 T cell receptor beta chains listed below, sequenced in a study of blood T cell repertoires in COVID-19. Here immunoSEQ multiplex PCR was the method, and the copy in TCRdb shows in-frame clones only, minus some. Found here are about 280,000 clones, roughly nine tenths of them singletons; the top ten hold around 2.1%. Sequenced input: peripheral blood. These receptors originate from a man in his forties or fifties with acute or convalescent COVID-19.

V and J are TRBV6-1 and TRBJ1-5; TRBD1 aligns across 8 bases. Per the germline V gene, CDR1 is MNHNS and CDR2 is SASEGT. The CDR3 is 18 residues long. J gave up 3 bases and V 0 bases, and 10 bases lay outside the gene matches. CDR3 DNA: TGTGCCAGCAGTGAAGCGCGATGGGACAGGTCCTCCAATCAGCCCCAGCATTTT. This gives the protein CASSEARWDRSSNQPQHF.

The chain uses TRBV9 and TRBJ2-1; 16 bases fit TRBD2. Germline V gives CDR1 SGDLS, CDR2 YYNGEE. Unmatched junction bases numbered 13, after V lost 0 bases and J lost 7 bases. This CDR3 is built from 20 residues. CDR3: CASSVVLTGTSGGALNEQFF. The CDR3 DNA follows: TGTGCCAGCAGCGTAGTGTTAACAGGGACTAGCGGGGGGGCCCTGAATGAGCAGTTCTTC.

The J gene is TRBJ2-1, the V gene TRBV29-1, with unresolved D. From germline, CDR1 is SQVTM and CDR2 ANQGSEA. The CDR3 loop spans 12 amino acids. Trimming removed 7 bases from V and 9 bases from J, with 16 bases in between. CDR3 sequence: CSAYTGYGEQFF. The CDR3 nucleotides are TGCAGCGCCTATACTGGTTACGGTGAGCAGTTCTTC.

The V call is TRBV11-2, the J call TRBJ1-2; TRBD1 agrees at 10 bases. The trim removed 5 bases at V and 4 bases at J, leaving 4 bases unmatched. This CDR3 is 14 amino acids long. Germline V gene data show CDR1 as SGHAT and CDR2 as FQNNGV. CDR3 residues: CASSGGQGSYGYTF. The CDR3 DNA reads TGTGCCAGCAGCGGGGGACAGGGGTCCTATGGCTACACCTTC.

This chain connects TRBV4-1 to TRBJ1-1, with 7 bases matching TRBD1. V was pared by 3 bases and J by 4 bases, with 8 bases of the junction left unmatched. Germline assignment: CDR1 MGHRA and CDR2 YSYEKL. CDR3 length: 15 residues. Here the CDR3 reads CASSQTPGGFTEAFF. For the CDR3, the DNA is TGCGCCAGCAGCCAGACCCCAGGGGGATTCACTGAAGCTTTCTTT.

The CDR3 nucleotides are TGTGCCAGCAGCCCCCTCGGACAGGGTCCAGATACGCAGTATTTT. It translates to CASSPLGQGPDTQYF. The chain has TRBV14 and TRBJ2-3; TRBD1 matches 8 bases. Losses at the gene ends were 4 bases for V and 4 bases for J; bases not matched to a gene: 7. The CDR3 is made up of 15 amino acids. Per germline, CDR1 SGHDN and CDR2 FVKESK.

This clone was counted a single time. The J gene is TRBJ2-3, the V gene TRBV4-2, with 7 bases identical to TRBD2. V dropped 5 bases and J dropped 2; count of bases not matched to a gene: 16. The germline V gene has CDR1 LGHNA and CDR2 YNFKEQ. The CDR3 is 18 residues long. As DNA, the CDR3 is TGTGCCAGCAGCTACTGGGGCGGGGGATTTGAGGACACAGATACGCAGTATTTT. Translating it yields CASSYWGGGFEDTDTQYF.

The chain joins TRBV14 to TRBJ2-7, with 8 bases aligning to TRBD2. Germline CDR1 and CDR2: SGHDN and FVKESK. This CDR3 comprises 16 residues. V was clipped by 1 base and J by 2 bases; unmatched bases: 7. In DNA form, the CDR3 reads TGTGCCAGCAGCCAAGGGCCAGCGGGGGCCCCCTACGAGCAGTACTTC. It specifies CASSQGPAGAPYEQYF.

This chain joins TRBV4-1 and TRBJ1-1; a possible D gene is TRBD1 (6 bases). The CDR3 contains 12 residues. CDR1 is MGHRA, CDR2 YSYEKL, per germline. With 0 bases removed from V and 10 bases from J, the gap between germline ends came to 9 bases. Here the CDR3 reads CASSQEVTGAFF. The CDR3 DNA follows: TGCGCCAGCAGCCAAGAGGTGACAGGAGCTTTCTTT.

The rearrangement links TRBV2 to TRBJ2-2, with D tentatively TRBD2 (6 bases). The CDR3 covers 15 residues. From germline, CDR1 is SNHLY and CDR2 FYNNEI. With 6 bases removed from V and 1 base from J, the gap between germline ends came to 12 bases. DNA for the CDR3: TGTGCCAGCAGCTCGGACGGGGGGAACACCGGGGAGCTGTTTTTT. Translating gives CASSSDGGNTGELFF.

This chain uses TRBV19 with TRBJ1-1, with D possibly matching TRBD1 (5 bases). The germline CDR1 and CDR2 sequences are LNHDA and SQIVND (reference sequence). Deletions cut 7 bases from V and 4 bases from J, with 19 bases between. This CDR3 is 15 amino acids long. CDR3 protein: CASKSGEVPITEAFF. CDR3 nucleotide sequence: TGTGCCAGTAAATCGGGGGAAGTCCCCATCACTGAAGCTTTCTTT.

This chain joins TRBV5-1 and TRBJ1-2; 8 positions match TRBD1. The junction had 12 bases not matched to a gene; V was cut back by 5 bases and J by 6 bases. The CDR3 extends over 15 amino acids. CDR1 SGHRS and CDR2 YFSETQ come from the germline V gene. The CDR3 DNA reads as TGCGCCAGCAGACTAGACACAGGGGGGTATAATGGCTACACCTTC. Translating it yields CASRLDTGGYNGYTF.

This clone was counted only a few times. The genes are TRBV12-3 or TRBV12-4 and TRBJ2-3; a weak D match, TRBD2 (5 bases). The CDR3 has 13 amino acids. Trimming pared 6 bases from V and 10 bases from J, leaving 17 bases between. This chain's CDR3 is CASSPTERRAQYF. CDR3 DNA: TGTGCCAGCAGCCCCACCGAAAGGCGGGCGCAGTATTTT.

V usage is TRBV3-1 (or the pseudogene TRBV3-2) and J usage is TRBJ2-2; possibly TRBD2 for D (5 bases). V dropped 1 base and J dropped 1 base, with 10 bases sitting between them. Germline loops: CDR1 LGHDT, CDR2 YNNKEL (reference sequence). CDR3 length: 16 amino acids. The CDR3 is CASSQGELLNTGELFF. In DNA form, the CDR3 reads TGTGCCAGCAGCCAAGGGGAGCTATTGAACACCGGGGAGCTGTTTTTT.

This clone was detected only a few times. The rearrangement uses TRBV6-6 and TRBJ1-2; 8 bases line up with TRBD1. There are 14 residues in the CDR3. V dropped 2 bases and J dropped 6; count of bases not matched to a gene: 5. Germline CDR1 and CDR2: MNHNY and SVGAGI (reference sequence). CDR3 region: CASSYQDRVNGYTF. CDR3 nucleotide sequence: TGTGCCAGCAGTTACCAGGACAGGGTGAATGGCTACACCTTC.

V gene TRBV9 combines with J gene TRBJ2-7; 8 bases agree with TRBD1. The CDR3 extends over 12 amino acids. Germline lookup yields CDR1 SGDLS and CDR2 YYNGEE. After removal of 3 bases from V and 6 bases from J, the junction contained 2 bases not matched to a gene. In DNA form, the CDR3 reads TGTGCCAGCAGCGCAGACAGGGGCGAGCAGTACTTC. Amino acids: CASSADRGEQYF.

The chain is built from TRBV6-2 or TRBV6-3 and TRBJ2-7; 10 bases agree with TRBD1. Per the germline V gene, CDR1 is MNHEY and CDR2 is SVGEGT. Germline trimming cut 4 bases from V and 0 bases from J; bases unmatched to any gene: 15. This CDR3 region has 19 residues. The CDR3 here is CASSFIVGQGKASSYEQYF. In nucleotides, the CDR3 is TGTGCCAGCAGTTTTATTGTGGGACAGGGGAAGGCGAGCTCCTACGAGCAGTACTTC.

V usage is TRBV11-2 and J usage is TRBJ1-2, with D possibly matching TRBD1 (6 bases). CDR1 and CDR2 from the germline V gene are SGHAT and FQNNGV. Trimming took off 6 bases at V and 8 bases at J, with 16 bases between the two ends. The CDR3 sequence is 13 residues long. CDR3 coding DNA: TGTGCCAGCAGGCAAACAGGGTTTAGCGGCTACACCTTC. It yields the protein CASRQTGFSGYTF.

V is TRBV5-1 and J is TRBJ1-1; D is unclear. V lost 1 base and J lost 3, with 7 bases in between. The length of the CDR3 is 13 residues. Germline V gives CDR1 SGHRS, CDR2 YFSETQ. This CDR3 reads CASSLLLYTEAFF. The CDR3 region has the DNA TGCGCCAGCAGCTTGCTACTTTACACTGAAGCTTTCTTT.

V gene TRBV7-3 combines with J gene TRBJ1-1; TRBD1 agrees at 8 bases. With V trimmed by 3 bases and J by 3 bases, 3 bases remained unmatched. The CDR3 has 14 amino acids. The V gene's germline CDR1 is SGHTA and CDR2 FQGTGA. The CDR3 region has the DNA TGTGCCAGCAGCTTTCAGGGGGCAGACACTGAAGCTTTCTTT. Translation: CASSFQGADTEAFF.